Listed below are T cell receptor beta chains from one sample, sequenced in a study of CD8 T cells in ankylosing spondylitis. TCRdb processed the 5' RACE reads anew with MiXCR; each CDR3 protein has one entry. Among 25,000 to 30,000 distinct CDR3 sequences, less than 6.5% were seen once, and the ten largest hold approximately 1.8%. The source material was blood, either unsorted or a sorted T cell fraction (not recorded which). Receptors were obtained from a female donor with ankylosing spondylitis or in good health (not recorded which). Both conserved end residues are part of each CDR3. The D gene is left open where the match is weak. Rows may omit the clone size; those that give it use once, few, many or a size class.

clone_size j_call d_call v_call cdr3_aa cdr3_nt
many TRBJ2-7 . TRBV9 CASSVHGASYEQYF TGTGCCAGCAGCGTCCATGGGGCCTCCTACGAGCAGTACTTC
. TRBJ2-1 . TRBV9 CASSVEAARDEQFF TGTGCCAGCAGCGTAGAGGCAGCCAGGGATGAGCAGTTCTTC
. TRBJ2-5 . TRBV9 CASSVGPDRFQETQYF TGTGCCAGCAGCGTAGGACCCGACAGATTCCAAGAGACCCAGTACTTC
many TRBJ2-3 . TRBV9 CASSPSSTDTQYF TGTGCCAGCAGCCCGTCTAGCACAGATACGCAGTATTTT
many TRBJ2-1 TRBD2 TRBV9 CASSSGLAEYNEQFF TGTGCCAGCAGCTCCGGACTAGCGGAGTACAATGAGCAGTTCTTC
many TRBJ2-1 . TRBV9 CASAEGAGKYNEQFF TGTGCCAGCGCCGAAGGTGCGGGGAAATACAATGAGCAGTTCTTC
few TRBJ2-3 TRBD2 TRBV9 CASSVAGASGGQDTQYF TGTGCCAGCAGCGTAGCGGGGGCTAGCGGGGGGCAGGATACGCAGTATTTT
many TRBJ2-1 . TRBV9 CASSVDLAGQSQFF TGTGCCAGCAGCGTAGACCTCGCGGGGCAATCGCAGTTCTTC
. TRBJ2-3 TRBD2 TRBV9 CASSLRTSPSTDTQYF TGTGCCAGCAGCCTTCGGACTAGCCCTAGCACAGATACGCAGTATTTT
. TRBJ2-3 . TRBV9 CASSVAMGLPSDTQYF TGTGCCAGCAGCGTAGCTATGGGACTTCCCTCAGATACGCAGTATTTT
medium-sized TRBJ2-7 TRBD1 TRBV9 CASSAQSGTGAYEQYF TGTGCCAGCAGCGCTCAATCCGGGACAGGCGCCTACGAGCAGTACTTC
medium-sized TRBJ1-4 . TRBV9 CASSVAGGPNEKLFF TGTGCCAGCAGCGTAGCCGGGGGGCCGAATGAAAAACTGTTTTTT
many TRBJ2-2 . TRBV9 CASSVVSGDTGELFF TGTGCCAGCAGCGTAGTTTCGGGGGATACCGGGGAGCTGTTTTTT
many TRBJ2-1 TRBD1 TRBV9 CASSNFRDRGRLGQFF TGTGCCAGCAGCAACTTCAGGGACAGGGGCCGGTTGGGGCAGTTCTTC
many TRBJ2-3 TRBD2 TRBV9 CASSTKPSGPTSTDTQYF TGTGCCAGCAGCACAAAGCCTAGCGGGCCCACTAGCACAGATACGCAGTATTTT
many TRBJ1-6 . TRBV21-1 CASSKDKGETGSPLHF TGTGCCAGCAGCAAAGATAAGGGGGAAACGGGGTCACCCCTCCACTTT
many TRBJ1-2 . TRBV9 CASRAPGGWSKANYGYTF TGTGCCAGCAGAGCCCCGGGGGGCTGGAGCAAAGCTAACTATGGCTACACCTTC
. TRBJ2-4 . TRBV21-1 CASSKGGLGRAKNIQYF TGTGCCAGCAGCAAAGGAGGGCTGGGCAGGGCCAAAAACATTCAGTACTTC
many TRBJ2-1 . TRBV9 CASSPRSKGDNEQFF TGTGCCAGCAGCCCCCGGAGCAAGGGTGACAATGAGCAGTTCTTC
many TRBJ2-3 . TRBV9 CASSVGGVPFTDTQYF TGTGCCAGCAGCGTAGGCGGGGTACCTTTCACAGATACGCAGTATTTT
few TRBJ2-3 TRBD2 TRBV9 CASSPWTSGSPDTQYF TGTGCCAGCAGTCCTTGGACTAGCGGGAGCCCAGATACGCAGTATTTT
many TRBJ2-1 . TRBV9 CASSVPPSGEQFF TGTGCCAGCAGCGTACCCCCTAGTGGTGAGCAGTTCTTC
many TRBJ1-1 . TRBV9 CASSVGGFGNTEAFF TGTGCCAGCAGCGTAGGTGGTTTTGGGAACACTGAAGCTTTCTTT
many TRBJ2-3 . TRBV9 CASSVGTLQYF TGTGCCAGCAGCGTCGGGACGCTGCAGTATTTT
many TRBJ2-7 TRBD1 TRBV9 CASSPRTGRGSYEQYF TGTGCCAGCAGCCCCAGGACAGGTCGAGGGTCCTACGAGCAGTACTTC
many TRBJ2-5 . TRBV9 CASSVAPARSETQYF TGTGCCAGCAGCGTAGCTCCTGCCCGCTCGGAGACCCAGTACTTC
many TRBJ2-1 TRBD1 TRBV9 CASSERGGQGGTRQFF TGTGCCAGCAGCGAACGAGGGGGACAGGGGGGAACCAGGCAGTTCTTC
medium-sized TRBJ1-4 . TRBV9 CASSETQGGNEKLFF TGTGCCAGCAGCGAAACGCAGGGCGGAAATGAAAAACTGTTTTTT
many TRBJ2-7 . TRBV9 CASSVSGTTYEQYF TGTGCCAGCAGCGTGTCAGGTACCACCTACGAGCAGTACTTC
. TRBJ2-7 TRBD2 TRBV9 CASSLGTTYEQYF TGTGCCAGCAGCCTCGGGACTACCTACGAGCAGTACTTC
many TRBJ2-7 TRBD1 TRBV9 CASSVADRGYEQYF TGTGCCAGCAGCGTAGCTGACAGGGGCTACGAGCAGTACTTC
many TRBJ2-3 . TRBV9 CASNLDRSTDTQYF TGTGCCAGCAACCTCGACAGGAGCACAGATACGCAGTATTTT
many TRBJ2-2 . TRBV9 CASSAAGAGPGELFF TGTGCCAGCAGCGCCGCAGGGGCCGGGCCCGGGGAGCTGTTTTTT
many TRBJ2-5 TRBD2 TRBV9 CASSVEGAFGTSGRYQETQYF TGTGCCAGCAGCGTAGAAGGAGCATTTGGGACTAGCGGGAGATACCAAGAGACCCAGTACTTC
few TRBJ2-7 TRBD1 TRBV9 CASSATGTGGSYEQYF TGTGCCAGCAGTGCCACCGGGACAGGGGGTTCTTACGAGCAGTACTTC
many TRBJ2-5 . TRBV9 CASSVAPNPQEATQYF TGTGCCAGCAGCGTAGCCCCGAACCCTCAAGAGGCGACCCAGTACTTC
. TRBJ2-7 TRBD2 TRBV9 CASSAGGEVYEQYF TGTGCCAGCAGCGCCGGGGGGGAGGTCTACGAGCAGTACTTC
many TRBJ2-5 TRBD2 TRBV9 CASSLSGAGGETQYF TGTGCCAGCAGCTTGTCAGGCGCGGGGGGGGAGACCCAGTACTTC
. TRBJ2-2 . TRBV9 CASSVAPVNTGELFF TGTGCCAGCAGCGTAGCTCCAGTCAACACCGGGGAGCTGTTTTTT
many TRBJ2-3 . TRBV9 CASSHNRDTQYF TGTGCCAGCAGCCATAACCGGGATACGCAGTATTTT
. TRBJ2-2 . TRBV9 CASSGPPESNTGELFF TGTGCCAGCAGCGGGCCCCCAGAGTCGAACACCGGGGAGCTGTTTTTT
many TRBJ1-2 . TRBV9 CASSGGVYGYTF TGTGCCAGCAGCGGGGGGGTCTATGGCTACACCTTC
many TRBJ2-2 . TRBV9 CASSLQPVNTGELFF TGTGCCAGCAGTCTCCAGCCCGTGAACACCGGGGAGCTGTTTTTT
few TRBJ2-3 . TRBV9 CASSVGVSDTQYF TGTGCCAGCAGCGTCGGCGTATCAGATACGCAGTATTTT
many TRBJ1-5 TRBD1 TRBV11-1 CASSPPQPGQGDQPQHF TGTGCCAGCAGCCCCCCCCAACCGGGACAGGGCGATCAGCCCCAGCATTTT
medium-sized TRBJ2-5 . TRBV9 CASSVGTEALAQYF TGTGCCAGCAGCGTAGGCACAGAAGCGTTGGCCCAGTACTTC
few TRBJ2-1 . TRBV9 CASSAYRAGNNEQFF TGTGCCAGCAGCGCATACAGGGCTGGAAACAATGAGCAGTTCTTC
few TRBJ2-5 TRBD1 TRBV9 CASSERGTGVPETQYF TGTGCCAGCAGCGAGCGGGGGACAGGGGTACCAGAGACCCAGTACTTC
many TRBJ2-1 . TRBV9 CASSVESLHGEQFF TGTGCCAGCAGCGTAGAGTCTTTACATGGTGAGCAGTTCTTC
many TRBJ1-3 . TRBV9 CASSVDPWDVSSGNTIYF TGTGCCAGCAGCGTAGACCCCTGGGACGTGAGCTCTGGAAACACCATATATTTT
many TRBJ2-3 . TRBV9 CASSRSQDPRTDTQYF TGTGCCAGCAGCCGATCCCAGGACCCGCGGACAGATACGCAGTATTTT
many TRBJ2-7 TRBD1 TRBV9 CASSVDRGPQYF TGTGCCAGCAGCGTAGACAGGGGCCCTCAGTACTTC
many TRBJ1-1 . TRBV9 CASSAGDEDTEAFF TGTGCCAGCAGCGCCGGGGACGAGGACACTGAAGCTTTCTTT
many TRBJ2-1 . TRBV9 CASSGRATTSSYNEQFF TGTGCCAGCAGCGGGCGGGCCACCACGAGCTCCTACAATGAGCAGTTCTTC
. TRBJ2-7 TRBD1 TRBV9 CASSKGQGTYELYF TGTGCCAGCAGCAAGGGACAGGGAACCTACGAGCTGTACTTC